Each of the 18 T cell receptor beta chains below was sequenced from the same sample in a study of Ad26.COV2.S vaccination and SARS-CoV-2 variants. TCRdb's copy holds only in-frame clones and misses some; the assay was immunoSEQ multiplex PCR. In the table there are hundreds of thousands of clones, approximately 86% of which are singletons. Treatment specified: 15 to 20 received Ad26.COV2.S at low or high dose, single or two shots; about 5 received placebo; per-sample allocation not given. Following the first vaccine or placebo injection, samples were taken on day 63. The material was peripheral blood, obtained in a trial of Ad26.COV2.S vaccine versus placebo. These receptors were collected from a person between 18 and 65 years old who received the Ad26.COV2.S COVID-19 vaccine or a placebo.

Only a few counts were recorded for this clone. Other DNA sequences in this specimen translate into the identical CDR3. This chain uses TRBV7-9 with TRBJ1-2; tentative D call: TRBD1 (6 bases). The CDR3 is made up of 15 amino acids. Looked up from germline, CDR1 is SEHNR and CDR2 is FQNEAQ (reference sequence). V dropped 1 base and J dropped 2 bases, with 11 bases sitting between them. The CDR3 sequence is CASSLGAGANYGYTF. The CDR3, as DNA: TGTGCCAGCAGCTTAGGAGCAGGGGCGAACTATGGCTACACCTTC.

The J gene is TRBJ2-5, the V gene TRBV28; 8 bases are shared with TRBD2. CDR1 and CDR2 from the germline V gene are MDHEN and SYDVKM. This CDR3 is built from 16 residues. Germline trimming cut 4 bases from V and 3 bases from J; bases unmatched to any gene: 10. The CDR3, as DNA: TGTGCCAGCAGTTCCCTAGTACCGGGACTAGAAGAGACCCAGTACTTC. Translating gives CASSSLVPGLEETQYF.

This clone showed up just once. This rearrangement joins TRBV28 to TRBJ2-5; no definite D call. Trimming stripped 4 bases from V and 0 bases from J, with 18 bases between. Germline-derived CDR1 and CDR2 are MDHEN and SYDVKM. This CDR3 comprises 17 residues. The chain's CDR3 is CASSSRLSTLYQETQYF. The CDR3 DNA reads as TGTGCCAGCAGTTCGCGACTCTCTACACTGTACCAAGAGACCCAGTACTTC.

The chain uses TRBV28 and TRBJ2-7, with TRBD1 identical over 7 bases. The CDR3 is 14 residues long. CDR1 is MDHEN and CDR2 is SYDVKM in the germline V gene. The V and J ends lost 2 bases and 3 bases, in that order; junction bases with no gene match: 4. In DNA, the CDR3 is TGTGCCAGCAGTTTAATAGGACAGGTCTACGAGCAGTACTTC. Its protein is CASSLIGQVYEQYF.

The genes are TRBV2 and TRBJ1-1; D not resolved. Deletions cut 6 bases from V and 4 bases from J, with 12 bases between. This CDR3 comprises 13 residues. The germline CDR1 and CDR2 sequences are SNHLY and FYNNEI. CDR3 residues: CASRRRVGTEAFF. CDR3 nucleotides: TGTGCCAGCAGGAGAAGGGTGGGCACTGAAGCTTTCTTT.

The chain combines TRBV14 with TRBJ1-2; D ambiguous. V was shortened by 4 bases and J by 8 bases, with 14 bases between the two germline ends. In germline, CDR1 is SGHDN, CDR2 FVKESK. This CDR3 contains 13 residues. The CDR3 reads CASSPALRGGYTF. The CDR3 region has the DNA TGTGCCAGCAGCCCCGCCCTCAGAGGCGGCTACACCTTC.

The V call is TRBV5-4, the J call TRBJ1-3; 7 bases are a match to TRBD1. V lost 1 base to trimming and J lost 2 bases; unmatched junction nucleotides: 9. The CDR3 spans 17 residues. The V gene's germline CDR1 is SGHNT and CDR2 YYREEE (reference sequence). The CDR3 bases are TGTGCCAGCAGCTTGCCCTTATACACAGGGGCTGGAAACACCATATATTTT. This encodes CASSLPLYTGAGNTIYF.

The CDR3 reads CASTRDAEGYGYTF. The DNA of the CDR3 is TGTGCCAGCACCCGGGACGCAGAAGGCTATGGCTACACCTTC. The V gene is TRBV9, the J gene TRBJ1-2, with D perhaps TRBD1 (5 bases). The ends were cut back, 6 bases at V and 4 bases at J, with 16 bases in the middle. CDR3 length: 14 residues. Germline CDR1 and CDR2: SGDLS and YYNGEE. Variable domain in full (rest from reference TRBV9 and TRBJ1-2): DSGVTQTPKHLITATGQRVTLRCSPRSGDLSVYWYQQSLDQGLQFLIQYYNGEERAKGNILERFSAQQFPDLHSELNLSSLELGDSALYFCASTRDAEGYGYTFGSGTRLTVV.

This clone was seen a few times. This chain links TRBV5-6 with TRBJ2-1; D tentatively reads TRBD1 or TRBD2 (6 bases each). V was shortened by 2 bases and J by 3 bases, with 15 bases between the two germline ends. The CDR3 is 16 amino acids. Germline V gene lookup returns CDR1 SGHDT and CDR2 YYEEEE. The CDR3 sequence: CASSFGGLGDYNEQFF. As DNA, the CDR3 is TGTGCCAGCAGCTTCGGGGGCCTGGGGGACTACAATGAGCAGTTCTTC.

Note on this clone: In the same sample, other DNA sequences code for this CDR3. V is TRBV5-1 and J is TRBJ2-1; 11 bases fit TRBD2. The germline V gene encodes CDR1 SGHRS and CDR2 YFSETQ. Trimming removed 4 bases from V and 7 bases from J; junction bases left unmatched: 7. The CDR3 has 15 amino acids. The DNA for the CDR3 is TGCGCCAGCAGCGGGGGGACTAGCGGAGTGAATGAGCAGTTCTTC. Translating it yields CASSGGTSGVNEQFF.

Only a few counts were recorded for this clone. The gene calls are TRBV5-1 and TRBJ1-4, with TRBD1 matching 7 bases. CDR1 and CDR2 (germline): SGHRS, YFSETQ. The J segment lost 4 bases and the V segment lost 4 bases, leaving 7 bases of the junction unmatched. The CDR3 length is 15 residues. CDR3 nucleotide sequence: TGCGCCAGCAGCAGAGCAGGGGGTTTTAATGAAAAACTGTTTTTT. Translating gives CASSRAGGFNEKLFF.

This sequence joins TRBV7-2 and TRBJ2-7; no clear D. Trimming pared 5 bases from V and 8 bases from J, leaving 22 bases between. Germline V gene sequence: CDR1 SGHTA, CDR2 FQGNSA. The CDR3 is made up of 15 amino acids. Written as DNA, the CDR3 is TGTGCCAGCAGCGCCCCGGCCCTCTCGGGTGGGAAGCAGTACTTC. It encodes CASSAPALSGGKQYF.

This sequence joins TRBV28 and TRBJ2-2; possible D gene TRBD1, 6 bases. Trimming removed 5 bases at V and 4 bases at J, with 14 bases between. The germline V gene has CDR1 MDHEN and CDR2 SYDVKM. The CDR3 totals 15 residues. CDR3 nucleotides: TGTGCCAGCAGTACGAGGGGGACCCTCACCGGGGAGCTGTTTTTT. Translating it yields CASSTRGTLTGELFF.

The chain is built from TRBV4-2 and TRBJ2-6; possibly TRBD1 for D (6 bases). This CDR3 comprises 18 residues. Germline V gene data show CDR1 as LGHNA and CDR2 as YNFKEQ. V was shortened by 4 bases and J by 4 bases, with 20 bases between the two germline ends. The CDR3 coding sequence is TGTGCCAGCAGCCCAATACAGGGCCGCTTGAGAGGGGCCAACGTCCTGACTTTC. Protein: CASSPIQGRLRGANVLTF.

The chain combines TRBV19 with TRBJ1-6, with D possibly TRBD1 on 5 matching bases. Germline CDR1 LNHDA, CDR2 SQIVND (reference sequence). The CDR3 is 14 residues long. The V end lost 0 bases, the J end lost 13 bases, and 13 bases lay between the germline ends. The CDR3 here is CASSIDRGEDPLHF. CDR3 sequence (DNA): TGTGCCAGTAGTATAGACCGGGGGGAGGACCCCCTCCACTTT.

This clone was observed once. V usage is TRBV24-1 and J usage is TRBJ2-2, with TRBD1 as a possible D gene (6 bases). V was clipped by 4 bases and J by 0 bases, with 20 bases between them. Germline V gene sequence: CDR1 KGHDR, CDR2 SFDVKD. The CDR3 length is 19 residues. The CDR3 loop reads CATSEPTGKGIANTGELFF. CDR3 in DNA: TGTGCCACCAGTGAACCAACAGGGAAGGGCATCGCGAACACCGGGGAGCTGTTTTTT.

The chain is built from TRBV7-2 and TRBJ2-3, with 8 bases fitting TRBD2. The V and J ends lost 6 bases and 2 bases, in that order; junction bases with no gene match: 1. From germline, CDR1 is SGHTA and CDR2 FQGNSA. The CDR3 is made up of 13 amino acids. CDR3 in DNA: TGTGCCAGCAGGCGGGGGGCCACAGATACGCAGTATTTT. This encodes CASRRGATDTQYF.

The chain couples TRBV28 to TRBJ1-2; D is unresolved. V lost 2 bases, J lost 6 bases, and 13 bases lay in between. Germline V gives CDR1 MDHEN, CDR2 SYDVKM. CDR3 size: 14 residues. CDR3 loop: CASSLETLQNGYTF. The CDR3 nucleotides are TGTGCCAGCAGTTTAGAAACCCTCCAGAATGGCTACACCTTC.